The sequence of this T cell receptor beta chain was determined in a study of T cells after yellow fever vaccination. Broader study findings: Peak timing came faster in the weaker secondary response, day 5 versus 15. The study re-detected most primary-vaccination clones after the booster (about 96% CD4, roughly 91% CD8).

TCR cDNA was made by 5'RACE template switching, adding a universal primer site and UMIs. TCRdb used MiXCR to reprocess the 5' RACE reads, holding one entry per CDR3 protein. The sample includes about 340,000 distinct CDR3 sequences, 9.5% to 15% of them seen just once. Trimming shortened V by 3 bases and J by 6 bases, and 12 bases separated the two germline ends. The germline gives CDR1 DFQATT, CDR2 SNEGSKA (reference sequence). The CDR3 is 12 amino acids. This clonotype was detected ten times or more. Antigen: not known. This clonotype was sampled from a man between 18 and 35 years old who received the YFV17D yellow fever vaccine. The chain employs TRBV20-1 and TRBJ2-7; D is uncertain. The sample here was CD4+ T cells sorted from PBMCs, taken 15 days after the yellow fever booster vaccination. Written as DNA, the CDR3 is TGCAGTGCTAGCTGGCAAACCGGCGAGCAGTACTTC. Encoded protein: CSASWQTGEQYF.